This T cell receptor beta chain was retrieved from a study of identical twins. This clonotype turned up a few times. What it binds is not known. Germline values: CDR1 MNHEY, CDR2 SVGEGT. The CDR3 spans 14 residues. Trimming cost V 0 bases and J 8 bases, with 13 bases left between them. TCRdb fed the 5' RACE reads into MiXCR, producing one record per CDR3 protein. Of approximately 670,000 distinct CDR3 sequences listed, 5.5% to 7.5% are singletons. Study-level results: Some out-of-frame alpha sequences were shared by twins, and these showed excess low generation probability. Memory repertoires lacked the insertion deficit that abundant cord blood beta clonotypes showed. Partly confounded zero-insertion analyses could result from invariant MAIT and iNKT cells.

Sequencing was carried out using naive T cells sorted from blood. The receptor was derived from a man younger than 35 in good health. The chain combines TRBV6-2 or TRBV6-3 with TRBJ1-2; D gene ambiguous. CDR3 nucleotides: TGTGCCAGCAGTTACTCGTCGGGCAGAATGGGCTACACCTTC. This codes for CASSYSSGRMGYTF.